These T cell receptor beta chains were read from a single sample in a study of blood T cell repertoires in COVID-19. Sequencing was performed with immunoSEQ multiplex PCR; in TCRdb, only in-frame clones are kept and a portion is missing. The data hold tens of thousands of clones, with about 85% observed a single time. The sequencing input was peripheral blood. These receptors were collected from a man aged 55 to 70 with acute or convalescent COVID-19. CDR3s include the opening cysteine and the closing phenylalanine or tryptophan.

V: TRBV3-1/TRBV3-2; CDR3: CASRLASAARVRGEQFF
V: TRBV5-5; CDR3: CASSSPDGAQGAQHF
V: TRBV6-2/TRBV6-3; CDR3: CASSYTGDHSSYEQYF
V: TRBV7-2; CDR3: CASSLDWDRGKKLFF
V: TRBV30; CDR3: CAGQGAGGYTF
V: TRBV5-1; CDR3: CASSYTGGHYNEQFF
V: TRBV28; CDR3: CASSFGGRSGNIQYF
V: TRBV7-6; CDR3: CASSLTRQGANEQFF
V: TRBV5-4; CDR3: CASSLDIPGGNEQFF
V: TRBV29-1; CDR3: CSVNFFLAGGTEAFF
V: TRBV21-1; CDR3: CASSKAGRTSPYAYEQYF
V: TRBV3-1/TRBV3-2; CDR3: CASSQDAGGPRSPLHF
V: TRBV2; CDR3: CASSSRTSVGEQYF
V: TRBV28; CDR3: CASSLTSGTEKEQYF
V: TRBV7-2; CDR3: CASSRGGGFPYEQYF
V: TRBV6-5; CDR3: CASSFLAGARNEQFF
V: TRBV30; CDR3: CAWSVSFGARQQFF
V: TRBV7-2; CDR3: CASRRDIANTGELFF
V: TRBV5-1; CDR3: CASSLAGEKLFF
V: TRBV3-1/TRBV3-2; CDR3: CASSHRLAKNIQYF
V: TRBV11-2; CDR3: CASSYAGGSANYGYTF
V: TRBV7-6; CDR3: CASSLEGAGSPLHF
V: TRBV20-1; CDR3: CSAGTVWWNTF
V: TRBV18; CDR3: CASSPRQGAFYEQYF
V: TRBV18; CDR3: CASSPGTASDTQYF
V: TRBV6-1; CDR3: CASSDGVQTYSPLHF
V: TRBV7-9; CDR3: CASSLRFSGSTDTQYF
V: TRBV6-5; CDR3: CASRNTLAGNYGYTF
V: TRBV7-2; CDR3: CASSLDRTGGADTQYF
V: TRBV6-2/TRBV6-3; CDR3: CASSPGLTISGNTIYF
V: TRBV30; CDR3: CAWSTGLTLAQYF
V: TRBV7-2; CDR3: CASSPRQGLATNEKLFF
V: TRBV19; CDR3: CASTKTGAHQPQHF
V: TRBV28; CDR3: CASRSFRDRGPYEQYF
V: TRBV2; CDR3: CASSEARTANTEAFF
V: TRBV5-1; CDR3: CASSFWGTVTEKLFF
V: TRBV28; CDR3: CASREREANNEQFF
V: TRBV27; CDR3: CASSRGALAGKETQYF
V: TRBV3-1/TRBV3-2; CDR3: CASSQVSRVALHF